This T cell receptor (beta chain) was recovered during a study of T cells in Graves' hyperthyroidism and ophthalmopathy. Study results and caveats: By a 13 V-J model, ophthalmopathy was set apart from stable hyperthyroidism. The blood repertoire included most of the expanded thyroid clonotypes above 0.001.

Germline CDR1 and CDR2: SGHAT and FQNNGV. V dropped 4 bases and J dropped 5 bases, with 20 bases sitting between them. This CDR3 region has 16 residues. Uncontrolled infection, other autoimmune disease, pregnancy or lactation disqualified patients from enrolment. Of note for this clonotype: Its antigen is undetermined.

TCR beta CDR3 regions were amplified from RNA transcripts. Using the HTBI primer set, a first-round RT-PCR was run on the TCR CDR3. TCRdb re-called the multiplex PCR reads through MiXCR, storing one row per CDR3 protein. The table lists hundreds of thousands of distinct CDR3 sequences, about 14% of them singletons, with roughly a tenth in the top ten. The sequenced material came from blood. This TCR was recovered from a woman aged 18-35 years with Graves' hyperthyroidism. This chain connects TRBV11-2 to TRBJ1-1, with no clear D. This CDR3 is CASSSFLSGRLTEAFF. CDR3 DNA sequence: TGTGCCAGCAGCTCCTTCCTTTCGGGCAGGCTGACTGAAGCTTTCTTT. The full variable domain, its missing parts supplied by reference TRBV11-2 and TRBJ1-1, is EAGVAQSPRYKIIEKRQSVAFWCNPISGHATLYWYQQILGQGPKLLIQFQNNGVVDDSQLPKDRFSAERLKGVDSTLKIQPAKLEDSAVYLCASSSFLSGRLTEAFFGQGTRLTVV.